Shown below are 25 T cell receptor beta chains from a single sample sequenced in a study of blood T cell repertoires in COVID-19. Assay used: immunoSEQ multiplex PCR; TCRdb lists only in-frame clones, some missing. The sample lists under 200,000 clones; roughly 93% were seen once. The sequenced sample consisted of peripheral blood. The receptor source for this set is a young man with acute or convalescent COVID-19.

For the CDR3, the DNA is TGTGCCAGCAGCCGCGGGGGGGTCGCAGATACGCAGTATTTT. Its translation is CASSRGGVADTQYF. V gene TRBV7-9 combines with J gene TRBJ2-3, with 9 bases aligning to TRBD2. Germline V CDR1 and CDR2: SEHNR, FQNEAQ (reference sequence). CDR3 length: 14 residues. J was trimmed by 4 bases and V by 5 bases; bases with no gene match: 4.

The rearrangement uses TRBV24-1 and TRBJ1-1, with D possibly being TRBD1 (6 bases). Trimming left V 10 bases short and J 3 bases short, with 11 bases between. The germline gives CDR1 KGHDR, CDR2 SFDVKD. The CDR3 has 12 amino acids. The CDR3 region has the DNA TGTGCCACTGCACAGGGCGACACTGAAGCTTTCTTT. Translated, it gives CATAQGDTEAFF.

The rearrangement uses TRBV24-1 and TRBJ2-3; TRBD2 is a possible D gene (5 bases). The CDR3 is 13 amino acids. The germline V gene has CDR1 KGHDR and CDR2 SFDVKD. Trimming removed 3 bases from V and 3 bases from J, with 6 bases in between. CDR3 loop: CATSDTRTDTQYF. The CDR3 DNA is TGTGCCACCAGTGATACTAGGACAGATACGCAGTATTTT.

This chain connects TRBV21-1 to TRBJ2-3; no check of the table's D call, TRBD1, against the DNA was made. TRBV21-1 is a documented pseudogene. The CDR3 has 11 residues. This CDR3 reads CASSTSGTQYF. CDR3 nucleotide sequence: TGTGCCAGCAGCACCTCAGGTACGCAGTATTTT.

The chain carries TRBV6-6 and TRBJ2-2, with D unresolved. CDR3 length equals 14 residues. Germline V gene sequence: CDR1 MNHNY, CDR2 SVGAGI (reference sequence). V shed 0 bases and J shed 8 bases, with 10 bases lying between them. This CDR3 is CASSYSVATGELFF. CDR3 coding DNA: TGTGCCAGCAGTTACTCGGTTGCGACAGGGGAGCTGTTTTTT.

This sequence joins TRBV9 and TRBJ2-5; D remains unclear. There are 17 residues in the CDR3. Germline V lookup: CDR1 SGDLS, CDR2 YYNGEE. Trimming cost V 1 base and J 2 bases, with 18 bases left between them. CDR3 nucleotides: TGTGCCAGCAGCGTAAGGAATCGCCGCGGTGGGCAAGAGACCCAGTACTTC. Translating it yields CASSVRNRRGGQETQYF. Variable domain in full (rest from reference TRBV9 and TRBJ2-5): DSGVTQTPKHLITATGQRVTLRCSPRSGDLSVYWYQQSLDQGLQFLIQYYNGEERAKGNILERFSAQQFPDLHSELNLSSLELGDSALYFCASSVRNRRGGQETQYFGPGTRLLVL.

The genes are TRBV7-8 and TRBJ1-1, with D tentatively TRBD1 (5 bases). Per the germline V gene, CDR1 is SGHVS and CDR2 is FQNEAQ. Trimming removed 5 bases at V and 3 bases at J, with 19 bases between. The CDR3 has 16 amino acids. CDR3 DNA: TGTGCCAGCAGCGCGAACAGGTTCTATAGGGACACTGAAGCTTTCTTT. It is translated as CASSANRFYRDTEAFF. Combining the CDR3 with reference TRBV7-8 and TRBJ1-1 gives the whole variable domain GAGVSQSPRYKVAKRGQDVALRCDPISGHVSLFWYQQALGQGPEFLTYFQNEAQLDKSGLPSDRFFAERPEGSVSTLKIQRTQQEDSAVYLCASSANRFYRDTEAFFGQGTRLTVV.

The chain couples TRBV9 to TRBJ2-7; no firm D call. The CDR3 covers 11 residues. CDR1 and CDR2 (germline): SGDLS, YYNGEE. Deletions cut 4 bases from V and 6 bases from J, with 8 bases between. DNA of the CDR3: TGTGCCAGCAGCACTATGGGCGAGCAGTACTTC. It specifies CASSTMGEQYF.

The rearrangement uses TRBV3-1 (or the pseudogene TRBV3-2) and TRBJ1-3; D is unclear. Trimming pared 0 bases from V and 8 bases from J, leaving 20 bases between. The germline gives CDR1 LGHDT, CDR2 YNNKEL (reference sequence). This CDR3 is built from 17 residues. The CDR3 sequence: CASSQDPAAIGRDTIYF. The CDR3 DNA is TGTGCCAGCAGCCAAGACCCAGCCGCGATAGGGAGGGACACCATATATTTT.

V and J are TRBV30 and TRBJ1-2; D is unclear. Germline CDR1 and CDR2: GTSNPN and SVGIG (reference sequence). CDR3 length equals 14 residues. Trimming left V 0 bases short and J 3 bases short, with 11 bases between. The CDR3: CAWSVPESHYGYTF. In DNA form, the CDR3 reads TGTGCCTGGAGTGTACCAGAATCACACTATGGCTACACCTTC.

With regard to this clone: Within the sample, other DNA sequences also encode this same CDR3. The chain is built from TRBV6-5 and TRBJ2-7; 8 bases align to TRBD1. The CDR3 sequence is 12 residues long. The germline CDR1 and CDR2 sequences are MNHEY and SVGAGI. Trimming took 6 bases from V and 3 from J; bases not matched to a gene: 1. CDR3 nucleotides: TGTGCCAGCAGGACAGGGGTCTACGAGCAGTACTTC. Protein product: CASRTGVYEQYF.

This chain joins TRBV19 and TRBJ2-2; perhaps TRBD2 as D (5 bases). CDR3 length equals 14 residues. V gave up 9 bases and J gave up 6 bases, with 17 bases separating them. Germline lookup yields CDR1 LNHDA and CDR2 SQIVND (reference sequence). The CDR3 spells CASAWARRAGELFF. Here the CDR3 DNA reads TGTGCCAGCGCATGGGCGCGGCGGGCCGGGGAGCTGTTTTTT.

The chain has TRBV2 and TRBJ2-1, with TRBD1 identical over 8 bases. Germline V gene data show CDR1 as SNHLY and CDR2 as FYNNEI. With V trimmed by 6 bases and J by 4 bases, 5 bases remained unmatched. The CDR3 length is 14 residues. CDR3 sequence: CASRLTGAYNEQFF. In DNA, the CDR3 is TGTGCCAGCAGGTTGACAGGGGCTTACAATGAGCAGTTCTTC.

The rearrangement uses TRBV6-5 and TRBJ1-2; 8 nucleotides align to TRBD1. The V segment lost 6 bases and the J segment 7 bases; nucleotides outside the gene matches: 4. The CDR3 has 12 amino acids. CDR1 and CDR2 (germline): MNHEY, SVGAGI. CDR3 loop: CASSRGRGGYTF. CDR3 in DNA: TGTGCCAGCAGCAGGGGGCGAGGTGGCTACACCTTC.

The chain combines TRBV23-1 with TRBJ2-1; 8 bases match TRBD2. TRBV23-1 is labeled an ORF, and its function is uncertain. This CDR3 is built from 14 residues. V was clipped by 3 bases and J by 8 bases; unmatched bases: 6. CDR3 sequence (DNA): TGCGCCAGCAGTCACACGGGGGGGATCGATGAGCAGTTCTTC. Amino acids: CASSHTGGIDEQFF.

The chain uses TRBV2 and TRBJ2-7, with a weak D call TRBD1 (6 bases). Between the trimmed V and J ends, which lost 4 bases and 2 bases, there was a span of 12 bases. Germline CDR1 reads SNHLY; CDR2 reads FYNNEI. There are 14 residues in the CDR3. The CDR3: CASSVRTETYEQYF. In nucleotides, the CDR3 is TGTGCCAGCAGTGTCCGGACAGAAACCTACGAGCAGTACTTC.

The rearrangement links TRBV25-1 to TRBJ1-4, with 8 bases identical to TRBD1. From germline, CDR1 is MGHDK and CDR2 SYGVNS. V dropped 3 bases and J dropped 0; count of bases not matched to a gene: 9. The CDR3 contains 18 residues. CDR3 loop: CASSDPGGEEATNEKLFF. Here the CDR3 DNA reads TGTGCCAGCAGTGACCCAGGGGGCGAAGAGGCAACTAATGAAAAACTGTTTTTT.

CDR3 region: CASSLFGEEEGYTF. In DNA, the CDR3 is TGCGCCAGCAGCTTGTTCGGGGAGGAGGAGGGCTACACCTTC. The rearrangement uses TRBV5-1 and TRBJ1-2; D unresolved. Germline V gene lookup returns CDR1 SGHRS and CDR2 YFSETQ. The CDR3 has 14 residues. Trimming cost V 1 base and J 8 bases, with 15 bases left between them.

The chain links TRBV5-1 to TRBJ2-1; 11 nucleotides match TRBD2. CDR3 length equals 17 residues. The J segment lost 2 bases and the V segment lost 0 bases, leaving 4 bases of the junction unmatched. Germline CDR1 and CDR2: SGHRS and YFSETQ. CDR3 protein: CASSLAILAGAYNEQFF. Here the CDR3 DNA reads TGCGCCAGCAGCTTGGCTATACTAGCGGGGGCCTACAATGAGCAGTTCTTC.

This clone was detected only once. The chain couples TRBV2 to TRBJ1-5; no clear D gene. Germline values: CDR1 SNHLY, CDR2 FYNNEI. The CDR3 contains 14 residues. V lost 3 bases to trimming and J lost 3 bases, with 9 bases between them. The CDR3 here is CASSEGSYNQPQHF. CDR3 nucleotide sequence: TGTGCCAGCAGTGAGGGCAGCTACAATCAGCCCCAGCATTTT.

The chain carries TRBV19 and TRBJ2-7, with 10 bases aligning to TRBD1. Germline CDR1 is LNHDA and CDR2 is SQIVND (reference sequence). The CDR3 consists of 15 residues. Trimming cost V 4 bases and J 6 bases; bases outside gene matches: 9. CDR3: CASSTPGQGSGEQYF. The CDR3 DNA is TGTGCCAGTAGTACACCGGGACAGGGGTCTGGCGAGCAGTACTTC.

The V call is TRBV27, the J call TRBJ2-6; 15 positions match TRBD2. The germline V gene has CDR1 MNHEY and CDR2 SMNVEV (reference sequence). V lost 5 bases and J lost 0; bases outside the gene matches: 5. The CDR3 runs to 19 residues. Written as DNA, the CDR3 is TGTGCCAGCAGTAGGACTAGCGGGGGGGAAAGCTCTGGGGCCAACGTCCTGACTTTC. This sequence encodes CASSRTSGGESSGANVLTF.

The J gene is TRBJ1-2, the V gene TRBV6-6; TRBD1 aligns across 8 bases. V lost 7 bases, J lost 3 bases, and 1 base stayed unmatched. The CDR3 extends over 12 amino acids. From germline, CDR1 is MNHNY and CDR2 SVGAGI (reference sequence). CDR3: CASKDRDYGYTF. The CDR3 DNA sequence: TGTGCCAGCAAGGACAGGGACTATGGCTACACCTTC.

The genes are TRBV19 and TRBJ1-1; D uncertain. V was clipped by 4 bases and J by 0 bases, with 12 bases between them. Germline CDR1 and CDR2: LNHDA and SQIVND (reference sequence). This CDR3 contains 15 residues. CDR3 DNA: TGTGCCAGTAGTACGTTACGGGAGATGAACACTGAAGCTTTCTTT. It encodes CASSTLREMNTEAFF.

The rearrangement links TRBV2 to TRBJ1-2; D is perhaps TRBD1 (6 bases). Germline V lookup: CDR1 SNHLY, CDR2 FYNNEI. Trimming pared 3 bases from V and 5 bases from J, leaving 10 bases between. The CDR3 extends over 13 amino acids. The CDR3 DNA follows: TGTGCCAGCAGTGACTTGGGGGCGTATGGCTACACCTTC. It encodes CASSDLGAYGYTF.